This T cell receptor beta chain appears in the sequencing data of a study of T cells in pancreatic ductal adenocarcinoma. Assay: immunoSEQ multiplex PCR; the TCRdb copy retains only in-frame clones and omits some. The top ten clones hold over 2% of a sample with 30,000 or so clones, over 85% of them seen once. Germline V gene sequence: CDR1 MDHEN, CDR2 SYDVKM. V dropped 3 bases and J dropped 4 bases, with 4 bases sitting between them. The CDR3 runs to 12 residues. The selected patients with pancreatic ductal adenocarcinoma had surgery but no neoadjuvant therapy. The sequenced sample consisted of PBMCs. This rearrangement joins TRBV28 to TRBJ1-5; D is uncertain. This receptor was obtained from a human donor with pancreatic ductal adenocarcinoma. CDR3 sequence: CASSFSNQPQHF. The CDR3 nucleotides read TGTGCCAGCAGTTTCTCGAATCAGCCCCAGCATTTT. Looking up the rest from reference TRBV28 and TRBJ1-5 gives the full variable domain: DVKVTQSSRYLVKRTGEKVFLECVQDMDHENMFWYRQDPGLGLRLIYFSYDVKMKEKGDIPEGYSVSREKKERFSLILESASTNQTSMYLCASSFSNQPQHFGDGTRLSIL.